The 20 T cell receptor beta chains listed next were all sequenced from one sample in a study of response to subunit inactivated influenza vaccine. From the RT-PCR reads, TCRdb called clonotypes with MiXCR, one entry per CDR3 protein. Here the sample spans approximately 680,000 distinct CDR3 sequences, approximately 14% being singletons. The material was PBMCs from blood, obtained about 11 days after vaccination. The receptors originated from a man between 50 and 59 years old who received an inactivated influenza vaccine.

The V and J genes are TRBV7-3 and TRBJ2-5; TRBD1 matches at 7 bases. This CDR3 has 13 residues. Trimming at V came to 5 bases and at J to 5 bases, leaving 5 bases not matched to a gene. Germline-derived CDR1 and CDR2 are SGHTA and FQGTGA. For the CDR3, the DNA is TGTGCCAGCAGCCGCGGACAGGCGGAGACCCAGTACTTC. It is translated as CASSRGQAETQYF.

This chain joins TRBV12-3 or TRBV12-4 and TRBJ2-7; 9 nucleotides line up with TRBD1. Losses at the gene ends were 6 bases for V and 5 bases for J; bases not matched to a gene: 11. This CDR3 is built from 15 residues. CDR3 bases: TGTGCCAGCAGCCTCCGACAGGGGGTTGTCCACGAGCAGTACTTC. This sequence encodes CASSLRQGVVHEQYF.

The chain recombines TRBV7-8 with TRBJ2-5, with D possibly matching TRBD1 (6 bases). Trimming cost V 5 bases and J 4 bases, with 23 bases left between them. Per germline, CDR1 SGHVS and CDR2 FQNEAQ. The CDR3 contains 17 residues. The CDR3 spells CASSRRGPRMVGETQYF. The DNA for the CDR3 is TGTGCCAGCAGCCGCAGGGGCCCCAGGATGGTAGGAGAGACCCAGTACTTC.

This clonotype was seen more than once but under ten times. The rearrangement links TRBV6-2 or TRBV6-3 to TRBJ1-5, with D unclear. V was pared by 4 bases and J by 1 base, with 5 bases between. Germline V gene sequence: CDR1 MNHEY, CDR2 SVGEGT. The CDR3 is 13 residues long. The CDR3 reads CASSSESNQPQHF. CDR3 sequence (DNA): TGTGCCAGCAGTTCGGAGAGCAATCAGCCCCAGCATTTT.

Comments on this clonotype: A much larger clone sits a single nucleotide away, making a read error possible. This rearrangement joins TRBV5-1 to TRBJ1-1; D is perhaps TRBD1 (5 bases). Looked up from germline, CDR1 is SGHRS and CDR2 is YFSETQ. V shed 3 bases and J shed 7 bases, with 10 bases lying between them. The CDR3 totals 12 residues. The CDR3 spells CASSSEGDEAFF. The CDR3, as DNA: TGCGCCAGCAGCTCGGAAGGGGATGAAGCTTTCTTT.

This clonotype was found a few times. This chain links TRBV7-9 with TRBJ2-3; perhaps TRBD2 as D (5 bases). Germline assignment: CDR1 SEHNR and CDR2 FQNEAQ (reference sequence). The germline V and J ends were trimmed by 1 base and 6 bases, with 11 bases remaining between them. This CDR3 comprises 14 residues. The CDR3 spells CASSLGGPSDTQYF. The DNA of the CDR3 is TGTGCCAGCAGCTTAGGCGGGCCCAGCGATACGCAGTATTTT.

In this sample, this clonotype turned up a few times. The chain links TRBV5-1 to TRBJ1-2; 7 nucleotides line up with TRBD1. From germline, CDR1 is SGHRS and CDR2 YFSETQ. The CDR3 contains 14 residues. The trim removed 4 bases at V and 4 bases at J, leaving 7 bases unmatched. DNA for the CDR3: TGCGCCAGCAGCCTGGTGGGACAGCTCTATGGCTACACCTTC. It codes for CASSLVGQLYGYTF.

This clonotype turned up a few times. This rearrangement joins TRBV4-2 to TRBJ2-3, with 12 bases aligning to TRBD2. The CDR3 covers 16 residues. The V gene's germline CDR1 is LGHNA and CDR2 YNFKEQ. V dropped 4 bases and J dropped 4; count of bases not matched to a gene: 6. The CDR3 coding sequence is TGTGCCAGCAGCCGCCGACTAGCGGGAGAGCCAGATACGCAGTATTTT. It encodes CASSRRLAGEPDTQYF.

This clonotype has just one count. This chain joins TRBV5-1 and TRBJ2-1; 10 nucleotides align to TRBD1. The germline CDR1 and CDR2 sequences are SGHRS and YFSETQ. This CDR3 has 14 residues. The V gene end was trimmed by 5 bases and the J gene end by 6 bases; junction bases not matched to a gene: 5. The CDR3 DNA is TGCGCCAGCAGATGGGACAGGGGAACCAATGAGCAGTTCTTC. It yields the protein CASRWDRGTNEQFF.

This clonotype showed up just a few times. The chain carries TRBV6-5 and TRBJ2-2, with D hard to call. Trimming cost V 3 bases and J 1 base, with 6 bases left between them. Germline CDR1 and CDR2: MNHEY and SVGAGI. The CDR3 extends over 14 amino acids. The chain's CDR3 is CASSYNRNTGELFF. The CDR3 bases are TGTGCCAGCAGTTATAACAGGAACACCGGGGAGCTGTTTTTT.

The genes are TRBV4-3 and TRBJ2-1; a possible D gene is TRBD2 (5 bases). Germline CDR1 and CDR2: LGHNA and YSLEER. V lost 0 bases and J lost 4, with 13 bases in between. This CDR3 contains 16 residues. Here the CDR3 reads CASSQEVGMAYNEQFF. The CDR3 nucleotides read TGCGCCAGCAGCCAAGAAGTCGGGATGGCATACAATGAGCAGTTCTTC.

V and J are TRBV29-1 and TRBJ2-5, with TRBD1 matching 8 bases. V was clipped by 4 bases and J by 1 base; unmatched bases: 2. Germline V CDR1 and CDR2: SQVTM, ANQGSEA. The CDR3 covers 13 residues. The CDR3 is CSVGGTGQETQYF. The CDR3 DNA reads TGCAGCGTTGGAGGGACAGGCCAAGAGACCCAGTACTTC.

This chain uses TRBV6-1 with TRBJ2-2, with TRBD1 identical over 12 bases. In germline, CDR1 is MNHNS, CDR2 SASEGT. CDR3 length equals 16 residues. V lost 7 bases, J lost 3 bases, and 6 bases stayed unmatched. The CDR3, as DNA: TGTGCCAGCACCTCAGGGACAGGGGGCTACACCGGGGAGCTGTTTTTT. As protein: CASTSGTGGYTGELFF.

The rearrangement joins TRBV6-1 to TRBJ2-7, with 9 bases identical to TRBD1. With 2 bases clipped from V and 7 bases from J, the junction kept 6 bases outside the gene matches. This CDR3 region has 14 residues. Germline V gene sequence: CDR1 MNHNS, CDR2 SASEGT. CDR3 residues: CASSESGQGLEQYF. CDR3 in DNA: TGTGCCAGCAGTGAATCCGGACAGGGGTTAGAGCAGTACTTC.

The DNA for the CDR3 is TGTGCCAGCAGTTCCCATGGGATCGAGGGCTACGAGCAGTACTTC. Translating it yields CASSSHGIEGYEQYF. This chain links TRBV6-5 with TRBJ2-7, with D possibly TRBD2 on 5 matching bases. Trimming removed 4 bases from V and 3 bases from J, with 16 bases in between. The CDR3 sequence is 15 residues long. CDR1 MNHEY and CDR2 SVGAGI come from the germline V gene.

A few counts support this clonotype. This chain joins TRBV7-8 and TRBJ2-1, with 11 bases lining up with TRBD2. From germline, CDR1 is SGHVS and CDR2 FQNEAQ. The CDR3 has 15 amino acids. V trimming: 5 bases; J trimming: 7 bases; junction bases outside the gene matches: 7. The CDR3 spells CASSSLLAGDNEQFF. The CDR3 nucleotides read TGTGCCAGCAGCAGCTTACTAGCGGGGGATAATGAGCAGTTCTTC.

The chain recombines TRBV4-2 with TRBJ2-7; 10 positions agree with TRBD2. Germline V gene lookup returns CDR1 LGHNA and CDR2 YNFKEQ. The CDR3 is made up of 13 amino acids. The V and J ends lost 2 bases and 10 bases, in that order; junction bases with no gene match: 5. The CDR3 protein is CASSQTSGERQYF. The CDR3 coding sequence is TGTGCCAGCAGCCAAACTAGCGGGGAAAGACAGTACTTC.

This clonotype was picked up many times. The rearrangement joins TRBV7-2 to TRBJ2-4; TRBD2 matches 15 bases. Per the germline V gene, CDR1 is SGHTA and CDR2 is FQGNSA. This CDR3 contains 17 residues. V gave up 2 bases and J gave up 6 bases; unmatched junction bases: 5. CDR3 sequence reads: CASSLRGTSGGINIQYF. The DNA for the CDR3 is TGTGCCAGCAGCTTAAGAGGGACTAGCGGGGGGATAAACATTCAGTACTTC.

The chain combines TRBV2 with TRBJ2-1, with TRBD1 identical over 9 bases. Trimming removed 6 bases from V and 10 bases from J; junction bases left unmatched: 13. The CDR3 is 15 residues long. Germline values: CDR1 SNHLY, CDR2 FYNNEI. CDR3 nucleotide sequence: TGTGCCAGCAGGCGGGGACAGGGAGAATCGGGGGAGCAGTTCTTC. Its translation is CASRRGQGESGEQFF.

This clonotype was observed a few times. The gene calls are TRBV7-8 and TRBJ2-7; TRBD1 matches at 8 bases. The length of the CDR3 is 14 residues. V shed 1 base, J shed 4 bases, and the junction held 3 bases outside the gene matches. Germline-derived CDR1 and CDR2 are SGHVS and FQNEAQ. CDR3 DNA sequence: TGTGCCAGCAGCTTAGACTGGACAGGGTACGAGCAGTACTTC. It encodes CASSLDWTGYEQYF.